Below, 30 T cell receptor beta chains from the same sample are listed, as sequenced in a study of blood T cell repertoires in COVID-19. TCRdb's copy holds only in-frame clones and misses some; the assay was immunoSEQ multiplex PCR. The sample includes 150,000 or so clones, approximately 82% seen only once; the top ten take 1.5% to 2%. The sequenced sample consisted of peripheral blood. Receptor source: a human donor in a cohort sampled during active COVID-19.

The rearrangement uses TRBV5-1 and TRBJ2-3; possibly TRBD2 for D (5 bases). Germline loops: CDR1 SGHRS, CDR2 YFSETQ. The ends were cut back, 0 bases at V and 5 bases at J, with 16 bases in the middle. The CDR3 loop spans 16 amino acids. The CDR3 loop reads CASSLASRDIGDTQYF. In nucleotides, the CDR3 is TGCGCCAGCAGCTTGGCTAGCCGGGATATCGGAGATACGCAGTATTTT. Complete variable domain (other parts from reference TRBV5-1 and TRBJ2-3): KAGVTQTPRYLIKTRGQQVTLSCSPISGHRSVSWYQQTPGQGLQFLFEYFSETQRNKGNFPGRFSGRQFSNSRSEMNVSTLELGDSALYLCASSLASRDIGDTQYFGPGTRLTVL.

The chain employs TRBV11-2 and TRBJ2-1; 10 nucleotides align to TRBD2. The J segment lost 7 bases and the V segment lost 5 bases, leaving 8 bases of the junction unmatched. The CDR3 has 15 amino acids. The germline V gene encodes CDR1 SGHAT and CDR2 FQNNGV. The CDR3 DNA reads as TGTGCCAGCAGCATACTAGCGGGACTCGGGAATGAGCAGTTCTTC. As protein: CASSILAGLGNEQFF.

The rearrangement links TRBV2 to TRBJ2-3; the D gene is possibly TRBD2 (6 bases). CDR1 and CDR2 from the germline V gene are SNHLY and FYNNEI. The CDR3 has 15 amino acids. V dropped 3 bases and J dropped 3 bases, with 13 bases sitting between them. Here the CDR3 DNA reads TGTGCCAGCAGTGAGGGACTCATGGGGACAGATACGCAGTATTTT. This gives the protein CASSEGLMGTDTQYF.

The V gene is TRBV6-2 or TRBV6-3, the J gene TRBJ1-1, with 9 nucleotides matching TRBD1. Germline values: CDR1 MNHEY, CDR2 SVGEGT. The ends lost 5 bases at V and 1 base at J; junction bases unmatched: 17. The CDR3 is 19 residues long. CDR3 in DNA: TGTGCCAGCAGTCGGGGACTGGACAGGGGAAGGTTTGGGAACACTGAAGCTTTCTTT. Translated: CASSRGLDRGRFGNTEAFF.

CDR3: CASSYARGLGGTQYF. In nucleotides, the CDR3 is TGTGCCAGCAGTTATGCCAGGGGGCTTGGAGGGACCCAGTACTTC. The V gene is TRBV6-5, the J gene TRBJ2-5; 8 bases fit TRBD1. Germline V gene data show CDR1 as MNHEY and CDR2 as SVGAGI. Losses at the gene ends were 3 bases for V and 7 bases for J; bases not matched to a gene: 10. The CDR3 totals 15 residues.

The rearrangement uses TRBV4-1 and TRBJ2-5, with D uncertain. Germline V gene lookup returns CDR1 MGHRA and CDR2 YSYEKL. Trimming pared 0 bases from V and 3 bases from J, leaving 8 bases between. The CDR3 totals 14 residues. This chain's CDR3 is CASSQEPQKETQYF. The CDR3 nucleotides read TGCGCCAGCAGCCAAGAACCCCAGAAAGAGACCCAGTACTTC.

This clone turned up a few times. V gene TRBV18 combines with J gene TRBJ1-3; no firm D call. The CDR3 is made up of 12 amino acids. Germline-derived CDR1 and CDR2 are KGHSH and LQKENI. V lost 3 bases, J lost 3 bases, and 3 bases lay in between. The DNA of the CDR3 is TGTGCCAGCTCACCCATTGGAAACACCATATATTTT. It translates to CASSPIGNTIYF.

The chain is built from TRBV5-5 and TRBJ1-2; no clear D. This CDR3 is 16 amino acids long. From germline, CDR1 is SGHKS and CDR2 YYEKEE (reference sequence). Trimming removed 0 bases from V and 3 bases from J, with 15 bases in between. CDR3 residues: CASSLGQALRDYGYTF. The CDR3 DNA reads TGTGCCAGCAGCTTGGGCCAGGCCCTCCGTGACTATGGCTACACCTTC.

A few counts support this clone. V and J are TRBV7-9 and TRBJ2-2; no clear D gene. Germline assignment: CDR1 SEHNR and CDR2 FQNEAQ (reference sequence). The ends were cut back, 4 bases at V and 3 bases at J, with 3 bases in the middle. The CDR3 is 12 amino acids. The CDR3 DNA sequence: TGTGCCAGCAGCTCCTACACCGGGGAGCTGTTTTTT. This codes for CASSSYTGELFF.

A single count supports this clone. The chain combines TRBV4-3 with TRBJ2-7, with TRBD2 as a possible D gene (5 bases). V lost 4 bases and J lost 2, with 15 bases in between. Germline CDR1 reads LGHNA; CDR2 reads YSLEER. The CDR3 totals 15 residues. CDR3 DNA: TGCGCCAGCAGCCGAGAAGCGGCCCCGGCCTACGAGCAGTACTTC. Amino acids: CASSREAAPAYEQYF.

The rearrangement links TRBV18 to TRBJ1-1; D call uncertain. V lost 5 bases and J 2 bases, leaving 12 bases between the germline ends. This CDR3 has 14 residues. Germline assignment: CDR1 KGHSH and CDR2 LQKENI. CDR3 DNA: TGTGCCAGCTCAGGAGCCCATAGTAACACTGAAGCTTTCTTT. This gives the protein CASSGAHSNTEAFF.

In this sample, this clone turned up once. The CDR3 DNA follows: TGTGCCACCAGCAGAGATTACTCCGACAGGGGGGGTTCACCCCTCCACTTT. Encoded protein: CATSRDYSDRGGSPLHF. The V gene is TRBV15, the J gene TRBJ1-6; 9 positions agree with TRBD1. In germline, CDR1 is LNHNV, CDR2 YYDKDF (reference sequence). The CDR3 totals 17 residues. V shed 0 bases and J 9 bases; nucleotides not matched to a gene: 9.

The chain recombines TRBV30 with TRBJ2-7; possible D gene TRBD1, 6 bases. The CDR3 spans 13 residues. Trimming took off 1 base at V and 3 bases at J, with 10 bases between the two ends. Germline CDR1 GTSNPN, CDR2 SVGIG (reference sequence). The DNA of the CDR3 is TGTGCCTGGAGTGCAACAGGGAACTACGAGCAGTACTTC. The encoded protein is CAWSATGNYEQYF.

The J gene is TRBJ2-1, the V gene TRBV29-1; the match to TRBD2 covers 13 bases. With 5 bases clipped from V and 7 bases from J, the junction kept 2 bases outside the gene matches. Germline V CDR1 and CDR2: SQVTM, ANQGSEA. CDR3 length: 13 residues. The CDR3 coding sequence is TGCAGCGTTCGGACTAGCGGGGGAAATGAGCAGTTCTTC. This encodes CSVRTSGGNEQFF.

This clone showed up just a few times. The chain couples TRBV6-2 or TRBV6-3 to TRBJ1-2; D unclear. The V end lost 7 bases, the J end lost 8 bases, and 23 bases lay between the germline ends. Per germline, CDR1 MNHEY and CDR2 SVGEGT. The CDR3 is 15 amino acids. CDR3: CASIPSGRRLQGYTF. CDR3 nucleotide sequence: TGTGCCAGCATCCCCTCTGGGCGCCGTTTACAGGGCTACACCTTC.

This clone was picked up a small number of times. CDR3 in DNA: TGCGCCAGCAGCACGGTAACTAGCGGGTACAATGAGCAGTTCTTC. Encoded protein: CASSTVTSGYNEQFF. J is TRBJ2-1 and V is TRBV5-1, with 9 bases that match TRBD2. Losses at the gene ends were 4 bases for V and 4 bases for J; bases not matched to a gene: 6. The CDR3 has 15 amino acids. The germline gives CDR1 SGHRS, CDR2 YFSETQ.

The chain combines TRBV28 with TRBJ1-6; no reliable D call. Trimming took off 7 bases at V and 7 bases at J, with 11 bases between the two ends. The CDR3 is 13 residues long. Germline assignment: CDR1 MDHEN and CDR2 SYDVKM. The chain's CDR3 is CASMEVGNSPLHF. The CDR3 nucleotides are TGTGCCAGCATGGAGGTGGGCAATTCACCCCTCCACTTT.

The rearrangement uses TRBV5-8 and TRBJ1-2; 11 bases fit TRBD1. Germline-derived CDR1 and CDR2 are SGHTS and YDEGEE. The V and J ends lost 4 bases and 6 bases, in that order; junction bases with no gene match: 5. This CDR3 has 14 residues. In DNA, the CDR3 is TGTGCCAGCAGCCGGACAGGGGGCGCGAATGGCTACACCTTC. It translates to CASSRTGGANGYTF.

V gene TRBV24-1 combines with J gene TRBJ2-3, with D possibly matching TRBD2 (5 bases). Trimming removed 7 bases from V and 3 bases from J, with 19 bases in between. The CDR3 extends over 16 amino acids. CDR1 KGHDR and CDR2 SFDVKD come from the germline V gene. DNA of the CDR3: TGTGCCACCAGCAAGGGATCCGGGATGAGGACAGATACGCAGTATTTT. Amino acids: CATSKGSGMRTDTQYF.

The chain couples TRBV28 to TRBJ2-3, with a weak D call TRBD1 (5 bases). CDR1 is MDHEN and CDR2 is SYDVKM in the germline V gene. The V gene lost 2 bases and the J gene lost 1 base, with 13 bases spanning the gap. The CDR3 is 16 residues long. This chain's CDR3 is CASSLPQGRGTDTQYF. The CDR3 region has the DNA TGTGCCAGCAGTTTACCGCAGGGTAGGGGCACAGATACGCAGTATTTT.

The chain recombines TRBV18 with TRBJ2-7, with TRBD1 as a possible D gene (5 bases). The germline V gene encodes CDR1 KGHSH and CDR2 LQKENI. CDR3 length: 15 amino acids. The V end lost 4 bases, the J end lost 0 bases, and 13 bases lay between the germline ends. CDR3 bases: TGTGCCAGCTCACTAACAGACAGTAACTCCTACGAGCAGTACTTC. This encodes CASSLTDSNSYEQYF.

This CDR3 is CASSLMANENYGYTF. DNA for the CDR3: TGCGCCAGCAGCTTGATGGCAAATGAAAACTATGGCTACACCTTC. The chain carries TRBV5-1 and TRBJ1-2; D not resolved. The CDR3 is made up of 15 amino acids. Germline-derived CDR1 and CDR2 are SGHRS and YFSETQ. Trimming cost V 1 base and J 2 bases, with 12 bases left between them.

The CDR3 protein is CASSLAVGELFF. The CDR3 DNA is TGTGCCAGCAGCTTAGCCGTCGGGGAGCTGTTTTTT. J is TRBJ2-2 and V is TRBV7-2; unclear D gene. The V and J ends lost 0 bases and 7 bases respectively, with 3 bases between them. CDR1 and CDR2 (germline): SGHTA, FQGNSA. The CDR3 sequence is 12 residues long.

The rearrangement links TRBV30 to TRBJ1-3; D unclear. CDR1 GTSNPN and CDR2 SVGIG come from the germline V gene (reference sequence). V was shortened by 0 bases and J by 0 bases, with 12 bases between the two germline ends. The CDR3 extends over 16 amino acids. The DNA for the CDR3 is TGTGCCTGGAGTGTAGCGGCCAGCTTCTCTGGAAACACCATATATTTT. Its protein is CAWSVAASFSGNTIYF. The variable domain in full, with the rest retrieved from reference TRBV30 and TRBJ1-3, is SQTIHQWPATLVQPVGSPLSLECTVEGTSNPNLYWYRQAAGRGLQLLFYSVGIGQISSEVPQNLSASRPQDRQFILSSKKLLLSDSGFYLCAWSVAASFSGNTIYFGEGSWLTVV.

The genes are TRBV5-8 and TRBJ1-1; TRBD1 matches 10 bases. The germline gives CDR1 SGHTS, CDR2 YDEGEE. CDR3 length: 16 amino acids. The V segment lost 7 bases and the J segment 2 bases; nucleotides outside the gene matches: 11. The CDR3 coding sequence is TGTGCCAGCCCGACGGGACAGGGGTCTCAAAACACTGAAGCTTTCTTT. It is translated as CASPTGQGSQNTEAFF.

V and J are TRBV5-1 and TRBJ1-2, with TRBD1 as a possible D gene (6 bases). Trimming removed 0 bases from V and 4 bases from J, with 13 bases in between. CDR1 is SGHRS, CDR2 YFSETQ, per germline. The CDR3 has 15 amino acids. The CDR3, as DNA: TGCGCCAGCAGCTTGGAAACAGGGTCCATCTATGGCTACACCTTC. Encoded protein: CASSLETGSIYGYTF.

Turning to this clone: In the same sample, other DNA sequences code for this CDR3. The chain carries TRBV9 and TRBJ2-2; the D gene is possibly TRBD1 (7 bases). This CDR3 region has 15 residues. V was clipped by 3 bases and J by 2 bases, with 11 bases between them. The germline gives CDR1 SGDLS, CDR2 YYNGEE. DNA of the CDR3: TGTGCCAGCAGCGGGGGGGACAGAAACACCGGGGAGCTGTTTTTT. The encoded protein is CASSGGDRNTGELFF.

V usage is TRBV28 and J usage is TRBJ2-5; 10 bases agree with TRBD2. The CDR3 has 17 residues. Germline V gene sequence: CDR1 MDHEN, CDR2 SYDVKM. V lost 3 bases, J lost 1 base, and 8 bases stayed unmatched. The CDR3 DNA sequence: TGTGCCAGCAGTTTCTCAGCTAGCGGGAGCGGCCAAGAGACCCAGTACTTC. It translates to CASSFSASGSGQETQYF.

In nucleotides, the CDR3 is TGTGCCACCAGCAGAGATAGCCGGGTACGGAACACTGAAGCTTTCTTT. This encodes CATSRDSRVRNTEAFF. V and J are TRBV15 and TRBJ1-1, with D uncertain. Germline values: CDR1 LNHNV, CDR2 YYDKDF (reference sequence). V was cut by 0 bases and J by 1 base, with 12 bases left in between. The CDR3 is 16 residues long.

In DNA form, the CDR3 reads TGTGCCAGCAGCTTAAGAGGGAGCCCCACTGAAGCTTTCTTT. This codes for CASSLRGSPTEAFF. This sequence joins TRBV7-3 and TRBJ1-1, with D uncertain. Germline V gives CDR1 SGHTA, CDR2 FQGTGA. The CDR3 is 14 residues long. Trimming shortened V by 1 base and J by 4 bases, and 10 bases separated the two germline ends.